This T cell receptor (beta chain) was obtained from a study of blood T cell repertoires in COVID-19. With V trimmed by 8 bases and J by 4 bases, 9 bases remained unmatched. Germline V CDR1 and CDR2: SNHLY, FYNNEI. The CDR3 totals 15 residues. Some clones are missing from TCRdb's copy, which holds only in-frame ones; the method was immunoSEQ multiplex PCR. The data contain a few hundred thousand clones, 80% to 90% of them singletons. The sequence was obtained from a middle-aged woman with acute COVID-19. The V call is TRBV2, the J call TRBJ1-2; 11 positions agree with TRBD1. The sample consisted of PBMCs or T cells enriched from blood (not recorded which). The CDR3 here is CASGEDRGHGYGYTF. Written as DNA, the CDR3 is TGTGCCAGCGGGGAGGACAGGGGGCATGGCTATGGCTACACCTTC.